The 25 T cell receptor beta chains presented below share a single source sample, sequenced in a study of OX40 agonist ivuxolimab in advanced cancers. Produced via immunoSEQ multiplex PCR; TCRdb's table is partial and in-frame only. There are over 95,000 clones in the sample; around nine tenths occur only once, and around 0.3% lies in the top ten. Sequencing used CD4+ or CD8+ T cells sorted from blood, obtained in a trial of the OX40 agonist ivuxolimab. The receptors derive from an adult with an advanced solid tumor such as melanoma, head and neck, liver or kidney cancer.

The rearrangement links TRBV18 to TRBJ2-1; tentatively, D is TRBD2 (6 bases). The germline V gene encodes CDR1 KGHSH and CDR2 LQKENI. This CDR3 comprises 15 residues. V shed 6 bases and J shed 4 bases, with 16 bases lying between them. CDR3 DNA sequence: TGTGCCAGCTCTCCCGGGCTAGGAGGGTACAATGAGCAGTTCTTC. It translates to CASSPGLGGYNEQFF.

The genes are TRBV5-1 and TRBJ2-3; TRBD1 aligns across 8 bases. The CDR3 is 15 residues long. Germline CDR1 and CDR2: SGHRS and YFSETQ. Trimming removed 4 bases from V and 1 base from J; junction bases left unmatched: 5. CDR3 DNA: TGCGCCAGCAGCGGACAGGGCGTAGGCACAGATACGCAGTATTTT. It specifies CASSGQGVGTDTQYF. Full variable domain (outside the CDR3, taken from reference TRBV5-1 and TRBJ2-3): KAGVTQTPRYLIKTRGQQVTLSCSPISGHRSVSWYQQTPGQGLQFLFEYFSETQRNKGNFPGRFSGRQFSNSRSEMNVSTLELGDSALYLCASSGQGVGTDTQYFGPGTRLTVL.

This chain links TRBV19 with TRBJ2-4; D remains ambiguous. Germline V lookup: CDR1 LNHDA, CDR2 SQIVND (reference sequence). Deletions cut 5 bases from V and 3 bases from J, with 14 bases between. The CDR3 totals 15 residues. The CDR3, as DNA: TGTGCCAGTAGTGTTTGGTCCCCGGGCAAAAACATTCAGTACTTC. Its translation is CASSVWSPGKNIQYF.

The gene calls are TRBV6-1 and TRBJ1-2; D is unclear. V was cut by 1 base and J by 4 bases, with 10 bases left in between. Germline lookup yields CDR1 MNHNS and CDR2 SASEGT. The CDR3 length is 14 residues. The CDR3 loop reads CASSEVGQVYGYTF. The CDR3, as DNA: TGTGCCAGCAGTGAAGTGGGCCAGGTCTATGGCTACACCTTC.

The chain employs TRBV7-2 and TRBJ2-1, with 11 bases matching TRBD2. J was trimmed by 4 bases and V by 5 bases; bases with no gene match: 7. The CDR3 contains 16 residues. Germline lookup yields CDR1 SGHTA and CDR2 FQGNSA. The CDR3 is CASSTRTSGRYNEQFF. In nucleotides, the CDR3 is TGTGCCAGCAGCACTAGGACTAGCGGGCGATACAATGAGCAGTTCTTC.

This chain joins TRBV30 and TRBJ1-3, with TRBD1 identical over 8 bases. Trimming removed 3 bases from V and 2 bases from J; junction bases left unmatched: 9. The CDR3 runs to 16 residues. Germline V lookup: CDR1 GTSNPN, CDR2 SVGIG (reference sequence). CDR3 residues: CAWRLNQGAPGNTIYF. CDR3 sequence (DNA): TGTGCCTGGAGGTTAAATCAGGGGGCGCCTGGAAACACCATATATTTT. Combining the CDR3 with reference TRBV30 and TRBJ1-3 gives the whole variable domain SQTIHQWPATLVQPVGSPLSLECTVEGTSNPNLYWYRQAAGRGLQLLFYSVGIGQISSEVPQNLSASRPQDRQFILSSKKLLLSDSGFYLCAWRLNQGAPGNTIYFGEGSWLTVV.

The chain employs TRBV30 and TRBJ2-3; D possibly corresponds to TRBD1 (5 bases). The V end lost 0 bases, the J end lost 6 bases, and 10 bases lay between the germline ends. CDR1 and CDR2 (germline): GTSNPN, SVGIG (reference sequence). This CDR3 has 13 amino acids. CDR3 coding DNA: TGTGCCTGGAGTGTGTCATCAGGGGATACGCAGTATTTT. Translated, it gives CAWSVSSGDTQYF.

The chain employs TRBV7-8 and TRBJ2-4; D not certain. Germline V gene sequence: CDR1 SGHVS, CDR2 FQNEAQ. The V end lost 3 bases, the J end lost 3 bases, and 6 bases lay between the germline ends. CDR3 length: 13 residues. CDR3 nucleotide sequence: TGTGCCAGCAGCTTCAACAGCAAAAACATTCAGTACTTC. It specifies CASSFNSKNIQYF.

The J gene is TRBJ2-3, the V gene TRBV10-3; 9 positions agree with TRBD2. Germline V gives CDR1 ENHRY, CDR2 SYGVKD. V trimming: 4 bases; J trimming: 3 bases; junction bases outside the gene matches: 2. The CDR3 is made up of 14 amino acids. In nucleotides, the CDR3 is TGTGCCATCAGTGTAGGACTAGCGACAGATACGCAGTATTTT. Encoded protein: CAISVGLATDTQYF.

The chain is built from TRBV7-8 and TRBJ2-3, with 10 bases matching TRBD1. Germline trimming cut 2 bases from V and 4 bases from J; bases unmatched to any gene: 6. From germline, CDR1 is SGHVS and CDR2 FQNEAQ. The CDR3 totals 16 residues. The chain's CDR3 is CASSLRDRGGPDTQYF. For the CDR3, the DNA is TGTGCCAGCAGCTTAAGGGACAGGGGAGGACCAGATACGCAGTATTTT.

This chain links TRBV19 with TRBJ2-7, with TRBD1 matching over 9 bases. J gave up 2 bases and V 1 base, and 3 bases lay outside the gene matches. The CDR3 has 15 residues. Germline V gives CDR1 LNHDA, CDR2 SQIVND (reference sequence). The CDR3 bases are TGTGCCAGTAGTATAGGGGACAGGGCAGCCTACGAGCAGTACTTC. It is translated as CASSIGDRAAYEQYF.

The CDR3 DNA is TGTGCCAGCTCACCTGGGAGCCCACTAGGCCCCCCCACAGATACGCAGTATTTT. This gives the protein CASSPGSPLGPPTDTQYF. This rearrangement joins TRBV18 to TRBJ2-3; possible D gene TRBD2, 5 bases. Germline V gene lookup returns CDR1 KGHSH and CDR2 LQKENI. The CDR3 runs to 18 residues. V lost 3 bases, J lost 2 bases, and 21 bases lay in between. The full variable domain, rest sourced from reference TRBV18 and TRBJ2-3, is NAGVMQNPRHLVRRRGQEARLRCSPMKGHSHVYWYRQLPEEGLKFMVYLQKENIIDESGMPKERFSAEFPKEGPSILRIQQVVRGDSAAYFCASSPGSPLGPPTDTQYFGPGTRLTVL.

The V gene is TRBV11-1, the J gene TRBJ2-7; 7 bases agree with TRBD2. Germline V gene lookup returns CDR1 SGHAT and CDR2 FQDESV (reference sequence). V lost 5 bases and J lost 5; bases outside the gene matches: 12. The CDR3 extends over 15 amino acids. CDR3 coding DNA: TGTGCCAGCAGCCAAACGGGGAGGGCTTTCGACGAGCAGTACTTC. Residues: CASSQTGRAFDEQYF.

The chain has TRBV10-3 and TRBJ1-5; D unclear. The CDR3 is 12 amino acids. Germline CDR1 reads ENHRY; CDR2 reads SYGVKD. Trimming stripped 3 bases from V and 3 bases from J, with 3 bases between. DNA for the CDR3: TGTGCCATCAGTGACTACAATCAGCCCCAGCATTTT. Its protein is CAISDYNQPQHF.

The chain has TRBV6-1 and TRBJ2-7, with D possibly TRBD2 on 5 matching bases. The ends were cut back, 0 bases at V and 5 bases at J, with 14 bases in the middle. The CDR3 extends over 15 amino acids. Germline values: CDR1 MNHNS, CDR2 SASEGT. CDR3 protein: CASSEARGSRDEQYF. CDR3 nucleotides: TGTGCCAGCAGTGAAGCAAGAGGGAGTAGGGACGAGCAGTACTTC.

This sequence joins TRBV28 and TRBJ2-3; TRBD1 agrees at 12 bases. CDR1 and CDR2 (germline): MDHEN, SYDVKM. CDR3 length: 16 residues. V lost 9 bases and J lost 2; bases outside the gene matches: 9. The CDR3 protein is CARGTGGLKFTDTQYF. The CDR3 region has the DNA TGTGCCAGGGGGACAGGGGGCTTGAAATTCACAGATACGCAGTATTTT.

This chain links TRBV5-1 with TRBJ1-1; 7 bases map to TRBD1. The V and J ends lost 2 bases and 6 bases, in that order; junction bases with no gene match: 7. Germline V CDR1 and CDR2: SGHRS, YFSETQ. This CDR3 spans 14 amino acids. The CDR3 sequence: CASSFATGPAEAFF. In nucleotides, the CDR3 is TGCGCCAGCAGCTTCGCGACAGGGCCTGCTGAAGCTTTCTTT. Using reference TRBV5-1 and TRBJ1-1 for the parts outside the CDR3, the full variable domain is KAGVTQTPRYLIKTRGQQVTLSCSPISGHRSVSWYQQTPGQGLQFLFEYFSETQRNKGNFPGRFSGRQFSNSRSEMNVSTLELGDSALYLCASSFATGPAEAFFGQGTRLTVV.

J is TRBJ2-3 and V is TRBV6-6, with D possibly matching TRBD2 (6 bases). V lost 7 bases, J lost 2 bases, and 13 bases lay in between. Germline CDR1 is MNHNY and CDR2 is SVGAGI (reference sequence). This CDR3 is built from 14 residues. The CDR3 nucleotides are TGTGCCAGCAACCGGGGACTCTTCACAGATACGCAGTATTTT. Translated: CASNRGLFTDTQYF.

This clone was detected only once. The rearrangement links TRBV11-1 to TRBJ1-3; unclear D gene. Trimming cost V 4 bases and J 2 bases, with 0 bases left between them. The CDR3 contains 11 residues. Germline CDR1 reads SGHAT; CDR2 reads FQDESV (reference sequence). The CDR3 DNA reads as TGTGCCAGCAGCTCTGGAAACACCATATATTTT. The encoded protein is CASSSGNTIYF.

The genes are TRBV10-1 and TRBJ2-2; D is unclear. There are 13 residues in the CDR3. Germline-derived CDR1 and CDR2 are WNHNN and SYGVQD (reference sequence). With 4 bases removed from V and 1 base from J, the gap between germline ends came to 4 bases. CDR3 nucleotides: TGCGCCAGCAGTGGGGGGAACACCGGGGAGCTGTTTTTT. It translates to CASSGGNTGELFF.

V and J are TRBV7-9 and TRBJ1-3, with 7 bases matching TRBD1. After removal of 5 bases from V and 0 bases from J, the junction contained 10 bases not matched to a gene. The CDR3 runs to 17 residues. Germline V gives CDR1 SEHNR, CDR2 FQNEAQ (reference sequence). CDR3 sequence: CASSLRQTGVSGNTIYF. DNA of the CDR3: TGTGCCAGCAGCCTGCGACAAACAGGGGTCTCTGGAAACACCATATATTTT.

The rearrangement joins TRBV27 to TRBJ2-1; 7 bases agree with TRBD1. The V segment lost 7 bases and the J segment 0 bases; nucleotides outside the gene matches: 12. CDR3 length: 17 amino acids. The germline CDR1 and CDR2 sequences are MNHEY and SMNVEV (reference sequence). The CDR3 DNA sequence: TGTGCCAGCAAAGGCCGACAGGGTGTAAGCTCCTACAATGAGCAGTTCTTC. Translation gives CASKGRQGVSSYNEQFF.

The V and J genes are TRBV5-1 and TRBJ2-7; no reliable D call. Germline CDR1 SGHRS, CDR2 YFSETQ. This CDR3 region has 14 residues. V was cut by 1 base and J by 0 bases, with 8 bases left in between. The CDR3 loop reads CASSLSGTSYEQYF. In DNA, the CDR3 is TGCGCCAGCAGCTTGTCGGGCACCTCCTACGAGCAGTACTTC.

In DNA form, the CDR3 reads TGCAGCGTTGTTAGGGACAGCTATGGCTACACCTTC. Translation gives CSVVRDSYGYTF. The chain recombines TRBV29-1 with TRBJ1-2, with TRBD1 matching 7 bases. The CDR3 has 12 amino acids. Germline loops: CDR1 SQVTM, CDR2 ANQGSEA. Trimming removed 4 bases from V and 4 bases from J; junction bases left unmatched: 3.

The genes are TRBV5-1 and TRBJ1-6; no clear D gene. From germline, CDR1 is SGHRS and CDR2 YFSETQ. Trimming took off 0 bases at V and 7 bases at J, with 11 bases between the two ends. The CDR3 has 15 residues. This CDR3 reads CASSLGRVGNSPLHF. In DNA, the CDR3 is TGCGCCAGCAGCTTGGGGAGGGTCGGCAATTCACCCCTCCACTTT.